This TCR beta chain comes out of a study of cytomegalovirus exposure and HLA in healthy donors. Whole-study results and caveats: An observed cluster of highly shared sequence variants was recorded as a likely sequencing artifact.

With 2 bases clipped from V and 1 base from J, the junction kept 6 bases outside the gene matches. CDR3 length: 17 amino acids. The germline V gene encodes CDR1 KGHSH and CDR2 LQKENI. As to this clone: Its cognate antigen is unknown.

The primer mix had 60 Vbeta and 13 Jbeta primers. Sequencing used immunoSEQ multiplex PCR; TCRdb keeps in-frame clones, though not all of them. The repertoire consists of fewer than 200,000 clones, with under 85% occurring once and the leading ten covering 1.5% to 2%. This TCR was sampled from a man in his forties or fifties in good health and CMV-seronegative. The V and J genes are TRBV18 and TRBJ1-3; 9 positions agree with TRBD1. What was sequenced was PBMCs. Here the CDR3 reads CASSPADRGLSGNTIYF. The CDR3 bases are TGTGCCAGCTCACCAGCGGACAGGGGTTTATCTGGAAACACCATATATTTT.